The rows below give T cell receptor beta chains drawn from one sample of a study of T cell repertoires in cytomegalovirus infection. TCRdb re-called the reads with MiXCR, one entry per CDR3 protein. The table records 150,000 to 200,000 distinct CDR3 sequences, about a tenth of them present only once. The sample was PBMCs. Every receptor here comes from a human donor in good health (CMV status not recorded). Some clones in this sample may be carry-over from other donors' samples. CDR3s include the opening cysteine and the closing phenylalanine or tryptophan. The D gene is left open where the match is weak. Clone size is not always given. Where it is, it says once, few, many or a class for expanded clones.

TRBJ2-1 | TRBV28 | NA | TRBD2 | TGTGCCAGCGGTCGTAGCGGGGAATCCTACAATGAGCAGTTCTTC | CASGRSGESYNEQFF
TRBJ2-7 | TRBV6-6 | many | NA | TGTGCCAGCAGTAAAAGAGGGGGACCTCCTGGCCACGAGCAGTACTTC | CASSKRGGPPGHEQYF
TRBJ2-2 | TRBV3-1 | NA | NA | TGTGCCAGCAGCCGCCGGACAGTCAAAACGGGCACCGGGGAGCTGTTTTTT | CASSRRTVKTGTGELFF
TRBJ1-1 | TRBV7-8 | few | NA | TGTGCCAGCAGCAATAAGAACTTTATGAACACTGAAGCTTTCTTT | CASSNKNFMNTEAFF
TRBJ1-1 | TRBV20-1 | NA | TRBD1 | TGCAGTGCCCCCGGACAGGGACAATTGAACACTGAAGCTTTCTTT | CSAPGQGQLNTEAFF
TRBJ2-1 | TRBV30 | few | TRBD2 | TGTGCCTGGAGTGTCGGGACTAGCGGGGGATCTAGCTCCTACAATGAGCAGTTCTTC | CAWSVGTSGGSSSYNEQFF
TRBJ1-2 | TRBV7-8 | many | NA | TGTGCCAGCAGCTCGCACCCACGGCAGTACGATGGCTACACCTTC | CASSSHPRQYDGYTF
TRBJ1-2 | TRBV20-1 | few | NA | TGCAGTGCTAGAGGGTTGACCTCTAACTATGGCTACACCTTC | CSARGLTSNYGYTF
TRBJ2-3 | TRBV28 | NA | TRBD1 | TGTGCCAGCAGTCCAGGGGGTTTGGGCACAGATACGCAGTATTTT | CASSPGGLGTDTQYF
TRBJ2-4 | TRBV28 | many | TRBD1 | TGTGCCAGCAGTTTACTGTGGAAGGGGACAGGGGACAACATAGCCAAAAACATTCAGTACTTC | CASSLLWKGTGDNIAKNIQYF
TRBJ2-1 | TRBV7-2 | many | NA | TGTGCCAGCAGCTTACTACTTGATTACCATGAGCAGTTCTTC | CASSLLLDYHEQFF